One T cell receptor (beta chain) is described in this entry. Germline CDR1 reads MNHEY; CDR2 reads SVGEGT. V gave up 2 bases and J gave up 1 base, with 11 bases separating them. The CDR3 extends over 15 amino acids. Authors' analysis steps: Estimation of nucleated cell counts was performed using reference gene primer amplification. Measured with immunoSEQ multiplex PCR; TCRdb has only the in-frame clones, and not every one. For V, J and clone size, that table is used; D and trimming come from the DNA. This repertoire shows 310,000 or so clones, roughly 86% found once; its top ten account for 1% to 1.5%. These data are taken from a study of blood T cell repertoires in COVID-19. Study-level background: Acute and convalescent COVID-19 specimens originated in the United States, Italy and Spain. T cells, B-cell-depleted T cells, or PBMCs supplied cDNA or gDNA.

The sequenced sample was peripheral blood. V gene TRBV6-2 or TRBV6-3 combines with J gene TRBJ1-1, with D perhaps matching TRBD1 (5 bases). The receptor was isolated from a man between 65 and 85 years old with acute or convalescent COVID-19. CDR3 sequence: CASSYGRGSNTEAFF. In nucleotides, the CDR3 is TGTGCCAGCAGTTACGGTAGGGGTTCGAACACTGAAGCTTTCTTT.